This T cell receptor beta chain originates from a study of OX40 agonist ivuxolimab in advanced cancers. Overall study: Three patients got partial responses; one had hepatocellular carcinoma and two had cutaneous melanoma. The study's findings and limits: Part of the nonresponder group also had normalized T-cell clonal expansion that was low. The expanded peripheral T cells' antigen specificity was not determined.

Exclusion of a patient followed from autoimmune disease history or systemic immunosuppression. V lost 0 bases and J lost 4, with 11 bases in between. CDR3 length equals 15 residues. Germline V gene lookup returns CDR1 SGHNT and CDR2 YYREEE (reference sequence). On this clone: Its matching antigen is unknown.

The repertoire was sequenced with immunoSEQ multiplex PCR; TCRdb's copy has only in-frame clones and lacks some. The sample has some 87,000 clones, 85% to 95% seen once. This receptor was identified in an adult with an advanced solid tumor such as melanoma, head and neck, liver or kidney cancer. The sequenced sample was CD4+ or CD8+ T cells sorted from blood, obtained in a trial of the OX40 agonist ivuxolimab. The rearrangement joins TRBV5-4 to TRBJ2-1, with D possibly being TRBD2 (7 bases). CDR3 sequence (DNA): TGTGCCAGCAGCTTGGATGCGGGGGCATACAATGAGCAGTTCTTC. This sequence encodes CASSLDAGAYNEQFF. Based on the CDR3 plus reference TRBV5-4 and TRBJ2-1, the full variable domain is ETGVTQSPTHLIKTRGQQVTLRCSSQSGHNTVSWYQQALGQGPQFIFQYYREEENGRGNFPPRFSGLQFPNYSSELNVNALELDDSALYLCASSLDAGAYNEQFFGPGTRLTVL.